This T cell receptor (beta chain) originates from a study of T cell changes during pregnancy in multiple sclerosis. The V gene lost 5 bases and the J gene lost 4 bases, with 17 bases spanning the gap. The CDR3 is 15 residues long. Germline CDR1 and CDR2: MNHEY and SMNVEV (reference sequence). Profiled with immunoSEQ multiplex PCR; TCRdb holds only in-frame clones, not every one. This table holds about 51,000 clones, just over 90% found once. The sequencing here drew on peripheral blood, taken in the second trimester of pregnancy. The chain links TRBV27 to TRBJ1-2; tentatively, D is TRBD1 (5 bases). The sequence derives from a female donor with multiple sclerosis, enrolled in a pregnancy study. CDR3 loop: CASSPEQGLGYGYTF. CDR3 in DNA: TGTGCCAGCAGTCCGGAGCAGGGTTTAGGCTATGGCTACACCTTC.